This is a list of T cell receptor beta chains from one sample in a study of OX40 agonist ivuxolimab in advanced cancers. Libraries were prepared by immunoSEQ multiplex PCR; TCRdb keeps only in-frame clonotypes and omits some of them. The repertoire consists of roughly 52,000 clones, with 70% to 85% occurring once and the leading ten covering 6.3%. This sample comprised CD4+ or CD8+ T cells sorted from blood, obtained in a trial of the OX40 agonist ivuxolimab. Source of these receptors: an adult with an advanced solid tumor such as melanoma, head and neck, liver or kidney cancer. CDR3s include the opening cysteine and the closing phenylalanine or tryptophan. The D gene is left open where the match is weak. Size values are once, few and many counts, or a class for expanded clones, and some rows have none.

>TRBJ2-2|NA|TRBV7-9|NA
TGTGCCAGCAGCTTAGTTAGCGGCACGAACACCGGGGAGCTGTTTTTT
CASSLVSGTNTGELFF
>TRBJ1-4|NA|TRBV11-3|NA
TGTGCCAGGAAAGAGAGACTGCCCAGGGAAAAACTGTTTTTT
CARKERLPREKLFF
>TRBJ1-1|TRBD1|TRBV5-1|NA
TGCGCCAGCAGCTTCCAGACAGGGGCCACTGAAGCTTTCTTT
CASSFQTGATEAFF
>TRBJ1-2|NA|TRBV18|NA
TGTGCCAGCTCACCAGCTAGGGAGAGCTATGGCTACACCTTC
CASSPARESYGYTF
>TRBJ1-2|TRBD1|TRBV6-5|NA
TGTGCCAGCAGGATCGGGACAGCCTATGGCTACACCTTC
CASRIGTAYGYTF
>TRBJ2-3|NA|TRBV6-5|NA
TGTGCCAGCAGTTACGCGGGGACAGATACGCAGTATTTT
CASSYAGTDTQYF
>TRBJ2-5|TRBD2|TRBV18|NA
TGTGCCAGCTCACCCACACTAGCGGGGGCCTCCCAAGAGACCCAGTACTTC
CASSPTLAGASQETQYF
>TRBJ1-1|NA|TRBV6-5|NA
TGTGCCAGCAGTTACGAGTCCATCAAGAGGGAAGCTTTCTTT
CASSYESIKREAFF
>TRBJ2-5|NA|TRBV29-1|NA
TGCAGCGTTGATGGCGGGCCTCAAGAGACCCAGTACTTC
CSVDGGPQETQYF
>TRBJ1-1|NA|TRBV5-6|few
TGTGCCAGCAGCTTTCGAAGAGTCGGGGACACTGAAGCTTTCTTT
CASSFRRVGDTEAFF
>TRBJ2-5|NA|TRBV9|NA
TGTGCCAGCAGCGTCCAAGAGACCCAGTACTTC
CASSVQETQYF
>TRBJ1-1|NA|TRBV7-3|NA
TGTGCCAGCAGCTTAACGGGACAGAACACTGAAGCTTTCTTT
CASSLTGQNTEAFF
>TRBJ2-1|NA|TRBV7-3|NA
TGTGCCAGCAGCTCCCTTACCAACAATGAGCAGTTCTTC
CASSSLTNNEQFF
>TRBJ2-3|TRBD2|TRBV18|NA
TGTGCCAGCTCACGGACTAGCGGGAGCGGGACGGATACGCAGTATTTT
CASSRTSGSGTDTQYF
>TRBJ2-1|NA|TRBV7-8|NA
TGTGCCAGCAGCTTAGAAGCCAGATACAATGAGCAGTTCTTC
CASSLEARYNEQFF
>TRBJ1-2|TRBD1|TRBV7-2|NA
TGTGCCAGCAGCGCGTACAGGGGGGGTTACTATGGCTACACCTTC
CASSAYRGGYYGYTF
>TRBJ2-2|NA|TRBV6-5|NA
TGTGCCAGCAGGGGGACATTCGGGAAGCTGTTTTTT
CASRGTFGKLFF
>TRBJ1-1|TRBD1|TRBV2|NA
TGTGCCAGCACGGGACAGGGGAACACTGAAGCTTTCTTT
CASTGQGNTEAFF
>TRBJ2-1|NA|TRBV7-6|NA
TGTGCCAGCAGCTTCCAGGGATACAATGAGCAGTTCTTC
CASSFQGYNEQFF
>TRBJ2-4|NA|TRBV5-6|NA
TGTGCCAGCAGCGTGGGGGGTCTAGCCAAAAACATTCAGTACTTC
CASSVGGLAKNIQYF
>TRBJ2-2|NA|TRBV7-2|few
TGTGCCAGCAGCCCCCGGCCAGGGAACACCGGGGAGCTGTTTTTT
CASSPRPGNTGELFF
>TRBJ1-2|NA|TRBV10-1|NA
TGCGCCAGCAGCCCTAACCGGGGTTATGGCTACACCTTC
CASSPNRGYGYTF
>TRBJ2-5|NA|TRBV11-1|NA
TGTGCCAGCAGCACTAAGGGGAGGGAGACCCAGTACTTC
CASSTKGRETQYF
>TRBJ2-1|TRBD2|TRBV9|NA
TGTGCCAGCAGCGTAGACGGGAGGGACAATGAGCAGTTCTTC
CASSVDGRDNEQFF
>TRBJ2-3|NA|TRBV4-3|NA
TGCGCCAGCAGCCAAGTTCCAGCGCTTACAGATACGCAGTATTTT
CASSQVPALTDTQYF
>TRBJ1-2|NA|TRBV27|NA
TGTGCCAGCAGCCCTCGAAGTGGGCAGGGGCGGTTCTATGGCTACACCTTC
CASSPRSGQGRFYGYTF
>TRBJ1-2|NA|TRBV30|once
TGTGCCTGGAGCTTCCCCATAAGACCTGGCTATGGCTACACCTTC
CAWSFPIRPGYGYTF
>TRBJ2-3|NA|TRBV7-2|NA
TGTGCCAGCAGCTTATCAGATACGCAGTATTTT
CASSLSDTQYF
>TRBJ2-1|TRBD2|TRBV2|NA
TGTGCCAGCAGTGCTCCGGGACTAGCGGGAGGAGGTGAGCAGTTCTTC
CASSAPGLAGGGEQFF
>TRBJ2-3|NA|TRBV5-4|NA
TGTGCCAGCAGCGGGGACCCGGTGGATACGCAGTATTTT
CASSGDPVDTQYF
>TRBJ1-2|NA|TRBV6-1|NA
TGTGCCAGCAGTGAATCAGGACAGCCCAAGTATGGCTACACCTTC
CASSESGQPKYGYTF
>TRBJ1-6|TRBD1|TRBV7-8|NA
TGTGCCAGCAGCCCTACTCACAGGGGGCGATCACCCCTCCACTTT
CASSPTHRGRSPLHF
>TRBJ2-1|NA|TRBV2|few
TGTGCCAGCAGTCCTACTCTTATGGCTGAGCAGTTCTTC
CASSPTLMAEQFF
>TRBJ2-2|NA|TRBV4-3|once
TGCGCCAGCAGCCGCAATCCCGGGACGTCGAACACCGGGGAGCTGTTTTTT
CASSRNPGTSNTGELFF
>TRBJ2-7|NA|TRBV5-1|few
TGCGCCAGCAAATCCCAACAGGCTTGGGGCTACGAGCAGTACTTC
CASKSQQAWGYEQYF
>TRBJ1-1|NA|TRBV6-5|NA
TGTGCCAGCAGTTACAAGCCAGGGATAGGCACTGAAGCTTTCTTT
CASSYKPGIGTEAFF
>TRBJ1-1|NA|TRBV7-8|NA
TGTGCCAGCAGCTTACTGGGTACTGAAGCTTTCTTT
CASSLLGTEAFF
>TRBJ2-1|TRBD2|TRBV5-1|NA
TGCGCCAGCAGCGGCTTAGCGGGAGGCTCCTACAATGAGCAGTTCTTC
CASSGLAGGSYNEQFF
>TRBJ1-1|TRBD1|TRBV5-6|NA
TGTGCCAGCAGCGGACTGGGACAGGGTGCTGAAGCTTTCTTT
CASSGLGQGAEAFF
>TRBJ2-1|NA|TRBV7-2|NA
TGTGCCAGCAGCTCGAGGAAGGGGACACGCTTCGGTGAGCAGTTCTTC
CASSSRKGTRFGEQFF
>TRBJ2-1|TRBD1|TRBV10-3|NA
TGTGCCATCAACGGACAGGGGAGAGGTGAGCAGTTCTTC
CAINGQGRGEQFF
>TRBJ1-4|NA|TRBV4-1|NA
TGCGCCAGCAGCCAAGGACCCTCAGGGGCAACTAATGAAAAACTGTTTTTT
CASSQGPSGATNEKLFF
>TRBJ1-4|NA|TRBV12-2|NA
TGTGCAAGTCGCTTAGCCTCCGACGGACAGGGGAGAGAAAAACTGTTTTTT
CASRLASDGQGREKLFF
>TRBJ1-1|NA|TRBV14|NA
TGTGCCAGCAGCCGTCAGATGAACACTGAAGCTTTCTTT
CASSRQMNTEAFF
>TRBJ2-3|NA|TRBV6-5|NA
TGTGCCAGCAGACTAGCCATCACAGATACGCAGTATTTT
CASRLAITDTQYF
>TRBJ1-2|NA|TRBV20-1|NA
TGCAGTGCTTGGCTAAACTATGGCTACACCTTC
CSAWLNYGYTF
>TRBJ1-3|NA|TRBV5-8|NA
TGTGCCAGCAGCTTGGGGTCCGGCAGCGGGGACACCATATATTTT
CASSLGSGSGDTIYF
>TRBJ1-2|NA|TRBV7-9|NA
TGTGCCAGCAGCCAAAGAGTAGAGGGTTCTGGCTACACCTTC
CASSQRVEGSGYTF
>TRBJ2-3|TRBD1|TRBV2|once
TGTGCCAGCAGCGGACAGGGGACAGATACGCAGTATTTT
CASSGQGTDTQYF
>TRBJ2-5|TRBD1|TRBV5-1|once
TGCGCCAGCAGCCTGACAGGGGGGGCACAAGAGACCCAGTACTTC
CASSLTGGAQETQYF
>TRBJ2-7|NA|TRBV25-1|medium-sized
TGTGCCAGCAGTGAATATCAGGCAGGGCTTAGGCAGTACTTC
CASSEYQAGLRQYF
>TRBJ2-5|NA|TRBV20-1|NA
TGCAGTGCTATGGTGGGAGAGACCCAGTACTTC
CSAMVGETQYF
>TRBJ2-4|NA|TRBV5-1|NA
TGCGCCAGCAGAGACAGTGAACGCATTCAGTACTTC
CASRDSERIQYF
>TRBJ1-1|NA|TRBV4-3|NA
TGCGCCAGCAGCCAAGATCCTTGGCAGGGTGGGACTGAAGCTTTCTTT
CASSQDPWQGGTEAFF
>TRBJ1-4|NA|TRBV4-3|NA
TGCGCCAGCAGCCAAGGAGAAGAGGGAAATGAAAAACTGTTTTTT
CASSQGEEGNEKLFF
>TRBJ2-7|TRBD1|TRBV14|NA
TGTGCCAGCAGCCTCCCCACGCGGACAGGTGGCCACGAGCAGTACTTC
CASSLPTRTGGHEQYF